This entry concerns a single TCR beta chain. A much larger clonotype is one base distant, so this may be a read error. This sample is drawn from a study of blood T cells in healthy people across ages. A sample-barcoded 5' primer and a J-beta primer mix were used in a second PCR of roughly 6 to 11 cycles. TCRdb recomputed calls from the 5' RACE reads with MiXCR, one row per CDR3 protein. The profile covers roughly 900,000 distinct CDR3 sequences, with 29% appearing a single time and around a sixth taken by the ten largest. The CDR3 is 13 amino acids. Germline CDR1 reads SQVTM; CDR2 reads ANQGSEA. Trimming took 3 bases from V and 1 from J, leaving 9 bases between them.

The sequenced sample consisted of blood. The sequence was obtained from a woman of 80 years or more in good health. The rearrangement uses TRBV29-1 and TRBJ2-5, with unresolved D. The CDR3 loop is CSVEAGTQETQYF. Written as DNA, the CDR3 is TGCAGCGTTGAGGCAGGAACCCAAGAGACCCAGTACTTC.